Included here is one T cell receptor (beta chain) sequence, with context. Germline assignment: CDR1 MNHEY and CDR2 SVGAGI. The ends were cut back, 10 bases at V and 6 bases at J, with 13 bases in the middle. The CDR3 is made up of 12 amino acids. Each of the donors was a healthy adult who was HIV-negative and had not had a recent acute infection or vaccination. Using immunoSEQ multiplex PCR, the repertoire was profiled, and TCRdb retains in-frame clones only, with some absent. The repertoire consists of approximately 2.1 million clones, with 85% to 95% occurring once and the leading ten covering around 0.4%. The sample originates from a study of shared clonotypes between healthy human individuals.

The chain combines TRBV6-5 with TRBJ2-1; no clear D. Sequenced material: naive CD4+ T cells from PBMCs. Regarding subset: CD45RA+ positively selected. This TCR was recovered from a man aged 18 to 29 in good health. Some clones in this sample may be carry-over from other donors' samples. The CDR3 sequence: CATRPKGNEQFF. The CDR3 coding sequence is TGTGCCACCCGCCCAAAGGGCAATGAGCAGTTCTTC.